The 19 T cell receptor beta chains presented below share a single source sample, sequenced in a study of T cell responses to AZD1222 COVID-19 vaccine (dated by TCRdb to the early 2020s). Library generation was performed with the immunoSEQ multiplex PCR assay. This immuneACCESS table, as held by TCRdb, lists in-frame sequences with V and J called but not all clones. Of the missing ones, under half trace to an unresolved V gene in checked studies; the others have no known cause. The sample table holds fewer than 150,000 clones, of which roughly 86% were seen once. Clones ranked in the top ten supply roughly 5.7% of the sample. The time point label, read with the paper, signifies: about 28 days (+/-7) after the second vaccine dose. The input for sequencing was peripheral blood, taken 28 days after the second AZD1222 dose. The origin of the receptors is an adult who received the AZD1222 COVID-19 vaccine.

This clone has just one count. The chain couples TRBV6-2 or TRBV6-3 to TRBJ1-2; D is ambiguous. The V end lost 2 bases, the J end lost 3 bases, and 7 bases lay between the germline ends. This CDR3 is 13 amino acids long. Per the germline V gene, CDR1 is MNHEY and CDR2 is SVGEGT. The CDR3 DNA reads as TGTGCCAGCAGTTACCTTGGGTACTATGGCTACACCTTC. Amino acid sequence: CASSYLGYYGYTF.

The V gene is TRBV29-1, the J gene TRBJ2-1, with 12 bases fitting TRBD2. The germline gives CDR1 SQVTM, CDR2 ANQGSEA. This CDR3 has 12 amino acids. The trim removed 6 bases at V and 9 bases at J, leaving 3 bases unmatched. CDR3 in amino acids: CSVTTSGGEQFF. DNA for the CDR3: TGCAGCGTCACGACTAGCGGGGGTGAGCAGTTCTTC.

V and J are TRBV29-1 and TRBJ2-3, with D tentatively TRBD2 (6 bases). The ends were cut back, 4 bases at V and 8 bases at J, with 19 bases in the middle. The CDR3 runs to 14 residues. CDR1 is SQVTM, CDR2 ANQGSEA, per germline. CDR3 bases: TGCAGCGTTGCGACGGGAGTTGCCCCAGGTACGCAGTATTTT. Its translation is CSVATGVAPGTQYF.

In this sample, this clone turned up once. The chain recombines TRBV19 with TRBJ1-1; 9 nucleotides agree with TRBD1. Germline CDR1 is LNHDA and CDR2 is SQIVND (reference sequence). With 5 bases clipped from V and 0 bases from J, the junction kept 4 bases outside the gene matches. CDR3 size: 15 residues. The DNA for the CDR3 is TGTGCCAGTAGTCCCAGGACAGGGGTGAACACTGAAGCTTTCTTT. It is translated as CASSPRTGVNTEAFF.

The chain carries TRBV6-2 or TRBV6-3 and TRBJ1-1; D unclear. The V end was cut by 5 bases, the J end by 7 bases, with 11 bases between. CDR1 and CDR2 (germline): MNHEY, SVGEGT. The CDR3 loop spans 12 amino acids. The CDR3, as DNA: TGTGCCAGCAGTCAGAGATTGGGTGAAGCTTTCTTT. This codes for CASSQRLGEAFF.

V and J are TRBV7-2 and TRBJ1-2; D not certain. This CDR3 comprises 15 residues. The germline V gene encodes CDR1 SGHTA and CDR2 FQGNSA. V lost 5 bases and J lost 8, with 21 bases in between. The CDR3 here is CASSPGNAGRIGYTF. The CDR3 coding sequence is TGTGCCAGCAGCCCTGGGAACGCTGGGAGGATCGGCTACACCTTC.

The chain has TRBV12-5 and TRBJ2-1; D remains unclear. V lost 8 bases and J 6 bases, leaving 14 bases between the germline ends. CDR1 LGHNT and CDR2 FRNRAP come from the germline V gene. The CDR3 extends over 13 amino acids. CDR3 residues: CASQVYLINEQFF. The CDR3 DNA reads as TGTGCTAGTCAAGTGTATCTTATCAATGAGCAGTTCTTC.

CDR3 in DNA: TGTGCCAGCAGCTTGAGGGTAACAGGGGATCAGCCCCAGCATTTT. Its translation: CASSLRVTGDQPQHF. This sequence joins TRBV5-5 and TRBJ1-5, with TRBD1 matching 7 bases. CDR3 length equals 15 residues. J gave up 5 bases and V 1 base, and 6 bases lay outside the gene matches. Germline-derived CDR1 and CDR2 are SGHKS and YYEKEE (reference sequence). Looking up the rest from reference TRBV5-5 and TRBJ1-5 gives the full variable domain: DAGVTQSPTHLIKTRGQQVTLRCSPISGHKSVSWYQQVLGQGPQFIFQYYEKEERGRGNFPDRFSARQFPNYSSELNVNALLLGDSALYLCASSLRVTGDQPQHFGDGTRLSIL.

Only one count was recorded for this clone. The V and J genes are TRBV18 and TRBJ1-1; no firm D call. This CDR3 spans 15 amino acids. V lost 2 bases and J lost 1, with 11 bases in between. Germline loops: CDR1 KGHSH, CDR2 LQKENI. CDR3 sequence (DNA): TGTGCCAGCTCACCATCCACGGCCAAGAACACTGAAGCTTTCTTT. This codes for CASSPSTAKNTEAFF.

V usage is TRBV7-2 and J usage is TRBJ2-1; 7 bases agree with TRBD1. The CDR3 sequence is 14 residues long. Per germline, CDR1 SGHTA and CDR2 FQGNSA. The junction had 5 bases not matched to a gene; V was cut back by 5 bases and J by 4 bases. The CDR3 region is CASSQGQLYNEQFF. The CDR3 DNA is TGTGCCAGCAGCCAGGGACAGTTATACAATGAGCAGTTCTTC.

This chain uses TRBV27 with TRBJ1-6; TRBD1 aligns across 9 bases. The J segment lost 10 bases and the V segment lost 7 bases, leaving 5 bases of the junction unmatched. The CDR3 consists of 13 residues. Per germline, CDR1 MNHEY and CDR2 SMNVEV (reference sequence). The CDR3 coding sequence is TGTGCCAGCATGGGGACAGGGATGTCACCCCTCCACTTT. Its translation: CASMGTGMSPLHF.

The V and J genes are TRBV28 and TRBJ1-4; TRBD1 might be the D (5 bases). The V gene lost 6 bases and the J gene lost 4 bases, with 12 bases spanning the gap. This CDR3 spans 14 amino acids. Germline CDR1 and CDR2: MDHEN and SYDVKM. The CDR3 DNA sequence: TGTGCCAGCAGAAGGGGACTGGATAATGAAAAACTGTTTTTT. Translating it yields CASRRGLDNEKLFF.

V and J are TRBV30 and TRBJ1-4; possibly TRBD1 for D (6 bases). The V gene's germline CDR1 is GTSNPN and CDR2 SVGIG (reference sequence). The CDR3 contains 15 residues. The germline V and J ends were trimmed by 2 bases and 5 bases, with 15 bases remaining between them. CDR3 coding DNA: TGTGCCTGGAGTACTTCCGGGACACTGAATGAAAAACTGTTTTTT. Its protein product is CAWSTSGTLNEKLFF.

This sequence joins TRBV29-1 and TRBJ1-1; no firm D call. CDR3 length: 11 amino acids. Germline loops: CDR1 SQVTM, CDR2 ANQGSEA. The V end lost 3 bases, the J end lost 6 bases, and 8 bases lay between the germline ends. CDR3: CSVDEAAEAFF. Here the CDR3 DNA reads TGCAGCGTTGATGAGGCCGCTGAAGCTTTCTTT.

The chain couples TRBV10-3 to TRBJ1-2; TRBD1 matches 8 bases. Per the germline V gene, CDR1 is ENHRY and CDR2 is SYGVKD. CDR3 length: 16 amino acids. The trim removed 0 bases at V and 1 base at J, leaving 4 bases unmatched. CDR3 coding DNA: TGTGCCATCAGTGAGTCTCAGGGGGCGTTTAACTATGGCTACACCTTC. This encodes CAISESQGAFNYGYTF.

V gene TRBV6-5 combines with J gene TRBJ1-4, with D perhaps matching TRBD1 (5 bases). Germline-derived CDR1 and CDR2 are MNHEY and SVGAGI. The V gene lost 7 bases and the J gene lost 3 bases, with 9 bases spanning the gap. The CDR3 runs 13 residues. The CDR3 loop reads CASTDSSNEKLFF. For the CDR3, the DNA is TGTGCCAGCACCGACAGCTCTAATGAAAAACTGTTTTTT.

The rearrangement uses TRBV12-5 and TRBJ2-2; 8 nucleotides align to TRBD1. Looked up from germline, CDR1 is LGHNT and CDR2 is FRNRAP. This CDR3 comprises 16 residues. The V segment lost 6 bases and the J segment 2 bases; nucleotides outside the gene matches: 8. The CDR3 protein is CASGTGQGANTGELFF. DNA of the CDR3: TGTGCTAGTGGGACGGGGCAGGGGGCCAACACCGGGGAGCTGTTTTTT.

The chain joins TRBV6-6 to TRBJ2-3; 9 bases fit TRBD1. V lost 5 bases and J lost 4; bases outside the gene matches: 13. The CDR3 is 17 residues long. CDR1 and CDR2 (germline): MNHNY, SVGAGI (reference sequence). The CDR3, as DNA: TGTGCCAGCAGTCGAACAGGGGGCGGCGAGAGGGCAGATACGCAGTATTTT. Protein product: CASSRTGGGERADTQYF.

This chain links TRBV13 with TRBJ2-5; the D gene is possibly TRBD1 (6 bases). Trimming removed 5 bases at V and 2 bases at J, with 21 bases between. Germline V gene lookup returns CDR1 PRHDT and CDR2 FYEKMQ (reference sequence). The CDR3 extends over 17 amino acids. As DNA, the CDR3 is TGTGCCAGCAGCCCACCGGCAGGGGCAGAACGTCAAGAGACCCAGTACTTC. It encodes CASSPPAGAERQETQYF.